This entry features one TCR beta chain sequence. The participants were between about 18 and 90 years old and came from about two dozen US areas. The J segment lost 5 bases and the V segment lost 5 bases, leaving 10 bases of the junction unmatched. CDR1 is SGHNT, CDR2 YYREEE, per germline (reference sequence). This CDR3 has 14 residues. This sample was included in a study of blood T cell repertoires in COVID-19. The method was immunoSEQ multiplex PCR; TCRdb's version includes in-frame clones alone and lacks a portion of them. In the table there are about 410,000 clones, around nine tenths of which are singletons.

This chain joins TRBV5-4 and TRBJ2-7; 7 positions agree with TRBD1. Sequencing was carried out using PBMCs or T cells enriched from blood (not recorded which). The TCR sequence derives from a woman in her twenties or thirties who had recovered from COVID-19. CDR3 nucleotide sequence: TGTGCCAGCAGTCCACCAGGGGGTTGGGACGAGCAGTACTTC. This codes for CASSPPGGWDEQYF.